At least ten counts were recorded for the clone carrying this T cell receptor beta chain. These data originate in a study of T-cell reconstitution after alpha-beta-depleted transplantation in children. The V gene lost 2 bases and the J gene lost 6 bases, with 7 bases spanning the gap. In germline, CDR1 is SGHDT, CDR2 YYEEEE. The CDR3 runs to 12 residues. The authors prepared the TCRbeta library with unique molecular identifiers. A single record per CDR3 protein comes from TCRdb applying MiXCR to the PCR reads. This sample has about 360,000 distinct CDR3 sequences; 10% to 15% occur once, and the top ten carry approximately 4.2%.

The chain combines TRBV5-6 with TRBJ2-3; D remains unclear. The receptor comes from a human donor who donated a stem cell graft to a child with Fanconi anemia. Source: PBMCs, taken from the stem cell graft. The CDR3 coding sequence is TGTGCCAGCAGCTTAGGCTCTGATACGCAGTATTTT. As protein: CASSLGSDTQYF.